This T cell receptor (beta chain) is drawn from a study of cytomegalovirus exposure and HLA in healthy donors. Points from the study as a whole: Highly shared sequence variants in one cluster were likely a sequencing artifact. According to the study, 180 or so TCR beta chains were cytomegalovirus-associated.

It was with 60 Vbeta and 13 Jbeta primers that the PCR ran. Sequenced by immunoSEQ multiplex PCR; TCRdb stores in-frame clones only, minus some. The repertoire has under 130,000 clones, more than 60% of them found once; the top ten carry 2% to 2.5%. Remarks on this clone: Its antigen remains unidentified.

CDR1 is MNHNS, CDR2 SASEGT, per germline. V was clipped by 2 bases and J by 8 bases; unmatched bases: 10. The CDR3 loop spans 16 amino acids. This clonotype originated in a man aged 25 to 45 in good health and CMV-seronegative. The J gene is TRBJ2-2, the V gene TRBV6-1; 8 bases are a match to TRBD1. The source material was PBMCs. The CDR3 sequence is CASSEIGTGAIGELFF. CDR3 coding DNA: TGTGCCAGCAGTGAAATCGGGACAGGTGCCATTGGGGAGCTGTTTTTT.